Listed below are T cell receptor beta chains from one sample, sequenced in a study of T cell responses to AZD1222 COVID-19 vaccine. Sequencing used immunoSEQ multiplex PCR; TCRdb keeps in-frame clones, though not all of them. This sample yields around 150,000 clones, of which approximately 91% are seen a single time; more than 1.5% belongs to the top ten. Sequencing used peripheral blood, obtained 28 days after the second AZD1222 dose. The source of these receptors is an adult who received the AZD1222 COVID-19 vaccine. Both conserved end residues are part of each CDR3. Fields, in order: J gene, D gene, clone size, V gene, CDR3 protein, CDR3 DNA. D genes are given only for firm matches. Size values are once, few and many counts, or a class for expanded clones, and some rows have none.

>TRBJ2-1|.|once|TRBV3-1/TRBV3-2
CASSQDPGGRRSYNEQFF
TGTGCCAGCAGCCAAGATCCCGGCGGTCGACGCTCCTACAATGAGCAGTTCTTC
>TRBJ2-7|TRBD1|.|TRBV7-9
CASSLSGTVHEQYF
TGTGCCAGCAGCTTATCCGGGACAGTCCACGAGCAGTACTTC
>TRBJ1-5|.|.|TRBV28
CASSLRGFNQPQHF
TGTGCCAGCAGTTTAAGGGGATTCAATCAGCCCCAGCATTTT
>TRBJ1-1|.|.|TRBV12-3/TRBV12-4
CASSFTVNTEAFF
TGTGCCAGCAGTTTTACGGTGAACACTGAAGCTTTCTTT
>TRBJ2-1|.|.|TRBV27
CASRDLRGYNEQFF
TGTGCCAGCAGAGACCTAAGGGGATACAATGAGCAGTTCTTC
>TRBJ2-3|.|once|TRBV11-2
CASSSTGDTQYF
TGTGCCAGCAGCTCGACGGGGGATACGCAGTATTTT
>TRBJ1-6|.|once|TRBV11-2
CASSLAGVGYNSPLHF
TGTGCCAGCAGCTTAGCGGGCGTTGGGTATAATTCACCCCTCCACTTT
>TRBJ1-3|TRBD1|.|TRBV9
CASSVGAGGDSSGNTIYF
TGTGCCAGCAGCGTAGGCGCGGGGGGGGACAGCTCTGGAAACACCATATATTTT
>TRBJ2-1|.|.|TRBV5-1
CASSSSQNEQFF
TGCGCCAGCAGTTCCTCCCAGAATGAGCAGTTCTTC
>TRBJ1-1|.|.|TRBV5-1
CASSPATGTEAFF
TGCGCCAGCAGCCCTGCCACGGGGACTGAAGCTTTCTTT
>TRBJ2-3|TRBD1|.|TRBV2
CASSGETGFGFSSADTQYF
TGTGCCAGCAGCGGGGAGACAGGGTTCGGTTTTAGCTCCGCAGATACGCAGTATTTT
>TRBJ1-2|.|.|TRBV19
CASSQRDRYGYTF
TGTGCCAGTTCACAGCGGGATCGCTATGGCTACACCTTC
>TRBJ1-2|.|.|TRBV19
CASSPRDGRSNYGYTF
TGTGCCAGTAGTCCCAGGGACGGCCGGTCCAACTATGGCTACACCTTC
>TRBJ2-7|.|.|TRBV6-6
CASSYLVPSVYEQYF
TGTGCCAGCAGTTACCTCGTACCCTCCGTTTACGAGCAGTACTTC
>TRBJ1-4|.|.|TRBV24-1
CATREGDEYEKLFF
TGTGCCACCAGGGAGGGGGATGAGTATGAAAAACTGTTTTTT
>TRBJ2-3|.|once|TRBV5-1
CASSQKGDTQYF
TGCGCCAGCAGCCAAAAGGGGGATACGCAGTATTTT
>TRBJ1-3|.|.|TRBV5-1
CASSSGPGNTIYF
TGCGCCAGCAGCTCCGGGCCTGGAAACACCATATATTTT
>TRBJ2-2|.|once|TRBV6-5
CASSFEGLDTGELFF
TGTGCCAGCAGTTTTGAGGGGTTGGACACCGGGGAGCTGTTTTTT
>TRBJ1-4|.|.|TRBV7-2
CASSFGPGREEKLFF
TGTGCCAGCAGCTTCGGACCGGGGAGAGAGGAAAAACTGTTTTTT
>TRBJ1-1|TRBD1|.|TRBV7-9
CASTDRVNTEAFF
TGTGCCAGCACCGACAGGGTTAACACTGAAGCTTTCTTT
>TRBJ2-2|TRBD1|.|TRBV5-4
CASSPDRGRGTGELFF
TGTGCCAGCAGCCCGGACAGGGGGCGAGGCACCGGGGAGCTGTTTTTT
>TRBJ1-1|.|once|TRBV24-1
CATSDLKEGWTEAFF
TGTGCCACCAGTGATTTAAAGGAGGGGTGGACTGAAGCTTTCTTT
>TRBJ1-3|.|.|TRBV6-5
CASSRQSSGNTIYF
TGTGCCAGCAGTCGACAGAGCTCTGGAAACACCATATATTTT
>TRBJ1-1|TRBD1|.|TRBV4-1
CASSPRQGVGTEAFF
TGCGCCAGCAGCCCAAGACAGGGGGTGGGTACTGAAGCTTTCTTT
>TRBJ1-1|TRBD1|.|TRBV4-1
CASSQAFWTGPKNTEAFF
TGCGCCAGCAGCCAAGCCTTTTGGACAGGGCCCAAGAACACTGAAGCTTTCTTT
>TRBJ2-5|TRBD2|.|TRBV6-2/TRBV6-3
CASSGREGRETQYF
TGTGCCAGCAGTGGGCGGGAGGGCCGCGAGACCCAGTACTTC
>TRBJ1-5|.|.|TRBV2
CASSEGNRQPQHF
TGTGCCAGCAGTGAAGGAAATCGCCAACCCCAGCATTTT
>TRBJ1-3|TRBD1|.|TRBV5-1
CASSLSGGNSGNTIYF
TGCGCCAGCAGCTTATCAGGGGGTAACTCTGGAAACACCATATATTTT
>TRBJ1-4|.|.|TRBV7-2
CASSLGDRTVGEKLFF
TGTGCCAGCAGCTTAGGTGATAGGACTGTGGGTGAAAAACTGTTTTTT
>TRBJ1-1|.|few|TRBV5-1
CASSSGADTEAFF
TGCGCCAGCAGCTCAGGGGCAGACACTGAAGCTTTCTTT
>TRBJ1-1|.|.|TRBV30
CAWRPEGINTEAFF
TGTGCCTGGCGGCCGGAGGGAATTAACACTGAAGCTTTCTTT
>TRBJ1-6|TRBD1|.|TRBV29-1
CSVAMADRPNSPLHF
TGCAGCGTTGCGATGGCGGACAGGCCAAATTCACCCCTCCACTTT
>TRBJ2-7|TRBD1|.|TRBV10-1
CASGDRGSYEQYF
TGCGCCAGCGGTGACAGGGGATCCTACGAGCAGTACTTC
>TRBJ1-3|TRBD1|.|TRBV19
CASADRGGNTIYF
TGTGCCAGTGCTGACAGGGGAGGAAACACCATATATTTT
>TRBJ2-7|TRBD2|.|TRBV5-8
CASSNRGDQLFLPPSYEQYF
TGTGCCAGCAGCAACCGGGGGGACCAATTGTTTCTACCGCCCTCCTACGAGCAGTACTTC
>TRBJ1-2|.|.|TRBV3-1/TRBV3-2
CASSQGGAYGYTF
TGTGCCAGCAGCCAAGGAGGGGCTTATGGCTACACCTTC
>TRBJ2-1|.|.|TRBV24-1
CATSATSREQFF
TGTGCCACCAGTGCGACCTCGAGGGAGCAGTTCTTC
>TRBJ1-1|.|.|TRBV2
CASSEALEAFF
TGTGCCAGCAGTGAAGCGCTTGAGGCTTTCTTT
>TRBJ2-1|TRBD1|.|TRBV5-1
CASSEGANNEQFF
TGCGCCAGCAGTGAGGGGGCTAACAATGAGCAGTTCTTC
>TRBJ2-1|TRBD2|.|TRBV6-5
CASSYKLAGANNEQFF
TGTGCCAGCAGTTACAAACTAGCGGGGGCTAACAATGAGCAGTTCTTC
>TRBJ2-7|TRBD2|.|TRBV6-2/TRBV6-3
CASSYSFVLSGGSYEQYF
TGTGCCAGCAGTTACTCGTTCGTTCTAAGCGGGGGCTCCTACGAGCAGTACTTC
>TRBJ1-3|TRBD1|.|TRBV7-2
CASSLRQGLAGNTIYF
TGTGCCAGCAGCCTCAGACAGGGACTCGCTGGAAACACCATATATTTT
>TRBJ1-5|.|.|TRBV2
CASSELDRDHQPQHF
TGTGCCAGCAGTGAACTCGACAGAGACCATCAGCCCCAGCATTTT
>TRBJ1-4|TRBD1|.|TRBV18
CASSTRTGSGEKLFF
TGTGCCAGCTCAACCAGGACAGGGAGTGGAGAAAAACTGTTTTTT
>TRBJ2-7|TRBD2|.|TRBV6-1
CASSEGGSGTWHEQYF
TGTGCCAGCAGTGAAGGTGGTAGCGGGACGTGGCACGAGCAGTACTTC
>TRBJ1-3|.|.|TRBV7-9
CASSLNAVGNTIYF
TGTGCCAGCAGCTTAAATGCGGTTGGAAACACCATATATTTT
>TRBJ2-7|TRBD1|few|TRBV4-1
CASSQDRTGGPDEQYF
TGCGCCAGCAGCCAAGATCGGACAGGGGGCCCTGACGAGCAGTACTTC
>TRBJ2-7|.|.|TRBV2
CASSVGGYPYEQYF
TGTGCCAGCAGTGTGGGGGGCTACCCCTACGAGCAGTACTTC
>TRBJ2-3|.|.|TRBV7-2
CASSPGASTDTQYF
TGTGCCAGCAGCCCCGGGGCTAGCACAGATACGCAGTATTTT
>TRBJ2-7|.|.|TRBV25-1
CASQQGYEQYF
TGTGCCAGCCAACAGGGCTACGAGCAGTACTTC
>TRBJ1-1|TRBD1|.|TRBV14
CASSQRTGTNTEAFF
TGTGCCAGCAGCCAAAGGACAGGGACCAACACTGAAGCTTTCTTT
>TRBJ2-1|TRBD2|.|TRBV7-3
CASSFSGASYNEQFF
TGTGCCAGCAGCTTTAGCGGGGCCTCCTACAATGAGCAGTTCTTC
>TRBJ1-5|.|.|TRBV6-5
CASSYLGGNQPQHF
TGTGCCAGCAGTTACCTGGGAGGCAATCAGCCCCAGCATTTT
>TRBJ2-7|TRBD2|.|TRBV12-5
CASGLAGGTYEQYF
TGTGCTAGTGGGCTAGCGGGAGGCACCTACGAGCAGTACTTC
>TRBJ1-5|.|.|TRBV6-5
CASTGLRGQPQHF
TGTGCCAGCACCGGACTGAGGGGACAGCCCCAGCATTTT
>TRBJ1-2|.|.|TRBV19
CASSPGTEYGYTF
TGTGCCAGTAGCCCTGGGACGGAATATGGCTACACCTTC
>TRBJ2-3|.|.|TRBV21-1
CASRTSGATDTQYF
TGTGCCAGCAGGACTAGCGGGGCGACAGATACGCAGTATTTT
>TRBJ2-5|.|.|TRBV5-6
CASSLAAWGRQETQYF
TGTGCCAGCAGCTTGGCCGCGTGGGGGAGGCAAGAGACCCAGTACTTC
>TRBJ2-2|TRBD1|.|TRBV7-3
CASSNPGGRTGELFF
TGTGCCAGCAGCAACCCAGGGGGCCGGACCGGGGAGCTGTTTTTT
>TRBJ2-1|.|.|TRBV6-5
CASRRDALSGNEQFF
TGTGCCAGCAGACGGGACGCCCTTTCGGGCAATGAGCAGTTCTTC